This TCR beta chain was captured by sequencing in a study of T cell responses to AZD1222 COVID-19 vaccine. Findings of the study overall: Donor demographics were predominantly white British with a female majority; clonal diversity may be underestimated.

The repertoire was sequenced with immunoSEQ multiplex PCR; TCRdb's copy has only in-frame clones and lacks some. The repertoire includes roughly 6,100 clones, more than 70% of them detected once, and 15% sits in the top ten. The CDR3 covers 12 residues. V shed 6 bases and J shed 5 bases, with 10 bases lying between them. CDR1 and CDR2 (germline): SQVTM, ANQGSEA. Remarks on this clone: Antigen specificity is unknown.

V usage is TRBV29-1 and J usage is TRBJ2-2; D not resolved. The sample here was peripheral blood, taken 28 days after the second AZD1222 dose. This receptor was obtained from an adult who received the AZD1222 COVID-19 vaccine. For the CDR3, the DNA is TGCAGCGTGGGGTCCGAGACCGGGGAGCTGTTTTTT. It is translated as CSVGSETGELFF.